The 2 T cell receptor beta chains presented below share a single source sample, sequenced in a study of CD8+ T cells in alopecia areata. Sequencing relied on a cDNA template that was reverse transcribed from extracted RNA. Using immunoSEQ multiplex PCR, the repertoire was profiled, and TCRdb retains in-frame clones only, with some absent. The profile shows 100,000 to 150,000 clones, about 59% of them singletons. The treatment denotes: oral pan-JAK inhibitor, 5-10 mg twice daily. Sample: CD4+ T cells sorted from blood, taken at week 4, from a patient treated with tofacitinib. The source is a human donor with alopecia areata.

The V call is TRBV7-9, the J call TRBJ2-1, with unresolved D. V shed 0 bases and J shed 6 bases, with 6 bases lying between them. The germline V gene encodes CDR1 SEHNR and CDR2 FQNEAQ (reference sequence). The CDR3 consists of 13 residues. As DNA, the CDR3 is TGTGCCAGCAGCTTAGCCGGTACCAATGAGCAGTTCTTC. As protein: CASSLAGTNEQFF.

The J gene is TRBJ2-5, the V gene TRBV10-3; D possibly uses TRBD1 or TRBD2 (5 bases each). With 3 bases removed from V and 5 bases from J, the gap between germline ends came to 16 bases. The CDR3 sequence is 15 residues long. Per the germline V gene, CDR1 is ENHRY and CDR2 is SYGVKD. DNA of the CDR3: TGTGCCATCAGTGAAGGGTTGAGGGGTACGGAGACCCAGTACTTC. Translating gives CAISEGLRGTETQYF.